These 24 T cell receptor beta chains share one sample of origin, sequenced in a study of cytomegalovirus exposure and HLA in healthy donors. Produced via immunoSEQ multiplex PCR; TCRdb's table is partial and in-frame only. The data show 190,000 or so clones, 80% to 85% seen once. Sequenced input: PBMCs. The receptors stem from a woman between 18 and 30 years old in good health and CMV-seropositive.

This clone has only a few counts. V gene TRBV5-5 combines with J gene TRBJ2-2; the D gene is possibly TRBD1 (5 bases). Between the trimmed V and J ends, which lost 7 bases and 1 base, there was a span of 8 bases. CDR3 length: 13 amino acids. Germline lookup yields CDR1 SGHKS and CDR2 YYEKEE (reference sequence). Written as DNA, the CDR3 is TGTGCCAGCGAGACAGTGAACACCGGGGAGCTGTTTTTT. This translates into CASETVNTGELFF.

This CDR3 is CAPEGKRDEQYF. Written as DNA, the CDR3 is TGCGCCCCCGAGGGAAAAAGGGACGAGCAGTACTTC. The J gene is TRBJ2-7, the V gene TRBV23-1, with D possibly TRBD2 on 5 matching bases. TRBV23-1 is an ORF, and what it does is uncertain. CDR3 length equals 12 residues. Trimming pared 11 bases from V and 5 bases from J, leaving 16 bases between.

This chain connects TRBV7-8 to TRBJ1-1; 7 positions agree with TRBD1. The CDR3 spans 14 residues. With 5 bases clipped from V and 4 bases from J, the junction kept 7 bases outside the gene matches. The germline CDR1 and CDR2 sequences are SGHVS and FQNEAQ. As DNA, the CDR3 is TGTGCCAGCAGCGTCAGGGGGTTGGGCACTGAAGCTTTCTTT. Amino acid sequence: CASSVRGLGTEAFF.

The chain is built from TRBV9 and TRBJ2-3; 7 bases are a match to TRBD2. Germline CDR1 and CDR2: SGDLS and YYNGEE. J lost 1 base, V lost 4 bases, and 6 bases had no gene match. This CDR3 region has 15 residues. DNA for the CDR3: TGTGCCAGCAGCCCCCGGGGGAGGGGCACAGATACGCAGTATTTT. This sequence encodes CASSPRGRGTDTQYF.

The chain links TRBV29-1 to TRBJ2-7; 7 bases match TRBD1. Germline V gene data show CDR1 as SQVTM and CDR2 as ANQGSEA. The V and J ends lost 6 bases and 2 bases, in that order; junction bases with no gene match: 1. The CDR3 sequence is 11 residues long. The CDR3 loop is CSVGQTYEQYF. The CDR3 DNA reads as TGCAGCGTGGGACAGACCTACGAGCAGTACTTC.

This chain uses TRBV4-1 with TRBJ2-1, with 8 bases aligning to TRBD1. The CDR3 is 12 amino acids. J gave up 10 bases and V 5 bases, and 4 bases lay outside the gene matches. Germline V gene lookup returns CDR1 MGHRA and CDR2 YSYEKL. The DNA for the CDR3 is TGCGCCAGCAGCTTACAGGGGGGCGAGCAGTTCTTC. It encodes CASSLQGGEQFF.

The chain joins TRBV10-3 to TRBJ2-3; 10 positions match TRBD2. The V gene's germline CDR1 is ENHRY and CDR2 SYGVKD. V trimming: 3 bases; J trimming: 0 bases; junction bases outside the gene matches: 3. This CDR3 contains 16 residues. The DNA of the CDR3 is TGTGCCATCAGTGACCTAGCGGGGGCTAGCACAGATACGCAGTATTTT. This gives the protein CAISDLAGASTDTQYF.

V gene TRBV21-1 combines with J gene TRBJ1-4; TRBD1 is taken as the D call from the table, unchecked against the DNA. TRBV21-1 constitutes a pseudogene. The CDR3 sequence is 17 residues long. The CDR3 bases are TGTGCCAGCAGCAAAGTGTACGCAGGGGGGCCGGGCGAAAAACTGTTTTTT. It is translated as CASSKVYAGGPGEKLFF.

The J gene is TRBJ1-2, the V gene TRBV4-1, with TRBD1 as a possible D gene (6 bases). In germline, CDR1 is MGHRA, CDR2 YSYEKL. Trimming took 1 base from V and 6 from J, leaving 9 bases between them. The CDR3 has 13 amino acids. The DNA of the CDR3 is TGCGCCAGCAGCCAAGCACAGGGCGATGGCTACACCTTC. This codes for CASSQAQGDGYTF.

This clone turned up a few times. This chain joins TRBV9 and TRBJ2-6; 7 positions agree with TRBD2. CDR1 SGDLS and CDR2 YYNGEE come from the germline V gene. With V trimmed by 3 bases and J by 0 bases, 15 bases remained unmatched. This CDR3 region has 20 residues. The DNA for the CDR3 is TGTGCCAGCAGCGCCCGAGGAAGCGGGGAGGTCTTCTCTGGGGCCAACGTCCTGACTTTC. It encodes CASSARGSGEVFSGANVLTF.

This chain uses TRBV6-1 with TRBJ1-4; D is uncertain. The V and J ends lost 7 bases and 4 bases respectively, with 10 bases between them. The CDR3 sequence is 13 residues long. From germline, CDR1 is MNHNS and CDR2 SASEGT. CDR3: CASTGTINEKLFF. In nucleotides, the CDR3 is TGTGCCAGCACTGGCACTATTAATGAAAAACTGTTTTTT.

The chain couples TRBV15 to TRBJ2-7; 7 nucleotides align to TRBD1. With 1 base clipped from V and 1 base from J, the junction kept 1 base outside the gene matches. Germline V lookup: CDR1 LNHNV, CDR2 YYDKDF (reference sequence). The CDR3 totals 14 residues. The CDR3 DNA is TGTGCCACCAGCAGAGGGACAGGATCCTACGAGCAGTACTTC. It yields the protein CATSRGTGSYEQYF.

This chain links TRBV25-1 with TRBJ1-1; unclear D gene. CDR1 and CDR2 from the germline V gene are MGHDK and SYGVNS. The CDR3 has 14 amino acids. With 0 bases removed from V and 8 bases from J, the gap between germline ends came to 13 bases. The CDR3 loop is CASSEYKLGEEAFF. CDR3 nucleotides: TGTGCCAGCAGTGAATATAAGCTTGGGGAGGAAGCTTTCTTT.

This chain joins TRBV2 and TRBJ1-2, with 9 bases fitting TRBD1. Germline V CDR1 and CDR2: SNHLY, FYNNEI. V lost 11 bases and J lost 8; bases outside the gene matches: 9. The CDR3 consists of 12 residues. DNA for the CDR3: TGTGCCGGGGACAGGGAGGTTATGGGCTACACCTTC. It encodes CAGDREVMGYTF.

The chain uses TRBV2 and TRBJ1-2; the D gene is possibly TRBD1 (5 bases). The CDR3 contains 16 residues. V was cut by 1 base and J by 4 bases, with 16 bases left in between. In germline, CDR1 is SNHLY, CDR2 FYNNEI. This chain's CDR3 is CASSEVPSRGTYGYTF. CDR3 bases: TGTGCCAGCAGTGAAGTTCCGTCTAGGGGTACCTATGGCTACACCTTC.

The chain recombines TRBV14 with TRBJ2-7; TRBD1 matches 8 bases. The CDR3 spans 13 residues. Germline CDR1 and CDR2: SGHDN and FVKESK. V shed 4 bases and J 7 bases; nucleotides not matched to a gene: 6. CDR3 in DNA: TGTGCCAGCAGCCCAGGACAGGGCAGGGAGCAGTACTTC. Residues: CASSPGQGREQYF.

The CDR3 DNA sequence: TGTGCCAGTGGCGTGATCATCGGGGATAATTCACCCCTCCACTTT. Translation gives CASGVIIGDNSPLHF. The chain couples TRBV6-1 to TRBJ1-6; D not resolved. Germline V gene lookup returns CDR1 MNHNS and CDR2 SASEGT. CDR3 length: 15 amino acids. V was cut by 9 bases and J by 5 bases, with 17 bases left in between.

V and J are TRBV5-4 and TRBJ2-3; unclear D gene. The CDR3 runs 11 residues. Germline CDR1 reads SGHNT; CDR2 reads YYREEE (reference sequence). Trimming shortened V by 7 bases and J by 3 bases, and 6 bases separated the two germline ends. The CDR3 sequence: CASGATDTQYF. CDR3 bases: TGTGCCAGCGGAGCGACAGATACGCAGTATTTT. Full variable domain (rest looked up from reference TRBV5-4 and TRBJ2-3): ETGVTQSPTHLIKTRGQQVTLRCSSQSGHNTVSWYQQALGQGPQFIFQYYREEENGRGNFPPRFSGLQFPNYSSELNVNALELDDSALYLCASGATDTQYFGPGTRLTVL.

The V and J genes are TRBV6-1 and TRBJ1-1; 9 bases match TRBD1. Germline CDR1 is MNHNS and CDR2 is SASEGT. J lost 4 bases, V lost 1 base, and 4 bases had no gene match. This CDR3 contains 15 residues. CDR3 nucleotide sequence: TGTGCCAGCAGTGAAGTCGGGACAGGGTCCACTGAAGCTTTCTTT. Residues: CASSEVGTGSTEAFF.

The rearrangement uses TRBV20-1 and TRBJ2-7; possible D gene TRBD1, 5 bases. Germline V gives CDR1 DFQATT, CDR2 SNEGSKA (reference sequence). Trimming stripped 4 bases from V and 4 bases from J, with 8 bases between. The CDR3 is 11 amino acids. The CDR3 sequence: CSATQGYEQYF. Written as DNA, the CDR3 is TGCAGTGCTACTCAGGGATACGAGCAGTACTTC.

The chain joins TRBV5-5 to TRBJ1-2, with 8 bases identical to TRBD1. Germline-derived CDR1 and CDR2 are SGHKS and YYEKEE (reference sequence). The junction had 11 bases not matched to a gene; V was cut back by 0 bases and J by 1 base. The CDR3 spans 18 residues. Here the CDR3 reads CASSLAPTPGQVNYGYTF. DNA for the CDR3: TGTGCCAGCAGCTTGGCCCCAACCCCGGGACAGGTTAACTATGGCTACACCTTC.

As DNA, the CDR3 is TGCGCCAGCAGCCAACTAGGGGAGCTGTTTTTT. Residues: CASSQLGELFF. The chain employs TRBV4-3 and TRBJ2-2, with D unresolved. Germline loops: CDR1 LGHNA, CDR2 YSLEER. The CDR3 is 11 amino acids. Trimming took 2 bases from V and 8 from J, leaving 3 bases between them.

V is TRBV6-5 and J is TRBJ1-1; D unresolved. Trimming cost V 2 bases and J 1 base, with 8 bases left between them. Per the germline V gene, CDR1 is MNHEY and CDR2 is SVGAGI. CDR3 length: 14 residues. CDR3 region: CASSYEGANTEAFF. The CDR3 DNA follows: TGTGCCAGCAGTTACGAAGGAGCGAACACTGAAGCTTTCTTT.

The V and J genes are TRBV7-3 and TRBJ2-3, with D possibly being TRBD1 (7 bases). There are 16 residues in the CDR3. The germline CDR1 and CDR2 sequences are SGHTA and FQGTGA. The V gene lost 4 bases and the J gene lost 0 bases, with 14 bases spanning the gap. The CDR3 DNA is TGTGCCAGCAGCTCCCTTCCAGGGGGGAGCACAGATACGCAGTATTTT. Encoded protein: CASSSLPGGSTDTQYF.